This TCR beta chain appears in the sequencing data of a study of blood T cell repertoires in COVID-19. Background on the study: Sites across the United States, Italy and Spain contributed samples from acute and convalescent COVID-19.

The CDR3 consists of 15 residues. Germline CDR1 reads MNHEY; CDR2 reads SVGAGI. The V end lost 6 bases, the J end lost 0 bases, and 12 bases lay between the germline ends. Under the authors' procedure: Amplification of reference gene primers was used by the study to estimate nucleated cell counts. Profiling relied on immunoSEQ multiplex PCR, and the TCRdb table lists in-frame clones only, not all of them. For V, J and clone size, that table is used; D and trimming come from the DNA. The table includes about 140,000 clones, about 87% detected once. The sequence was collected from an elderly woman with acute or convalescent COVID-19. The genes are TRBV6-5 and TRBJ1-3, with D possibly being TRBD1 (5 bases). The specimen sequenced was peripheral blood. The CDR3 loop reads CASSRGGGSGNTIYF. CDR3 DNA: TGTGCCAGCAGCCGGGGGGGAGGCTCTGGAAACACCATATATTTT.